The source of this T cell receptor (beta chain) is a study of Tregs in tolerant kidney transplant recipients. Study-level findings and limits: The most relevant donor-specific Treg TCRbeta repertoire apparently came from expansion with activated donor B cells.

Method: immunoSEQ multiplex PCR; TCRdb's copy keeps in-frame clones and lacks some. Seen here are tens of thousands of clones, over 85% observed once, and the top ten hold about 0.45%. Concerning this clone: Its antigen is unknown. The same CDR3 also results from other DNA sequences found in this sample.

Unstimulated regulatory T cells (CD4+CD25+CD127-), CD4+CD25- non-regulatory cells, CD4 and CD8 cells were FACS-sorted from thawed PBMCs. V shed 5 bases and J shed 8 bases, with 15 bases lying between them. Germline CDR1 SEHNR, CDR2 FQNEAQ (reference sequence). The length of the CDR3 is 13 residues. Sequences were derived from CD4+ T cells from blood, sampled before the transplant. The rearrangement joins TRBV7-9 to TRBJ1-2; D is unresolved. This TCR came from a human donor who received a combined kidney and bone marrow transplant. Here the CDR3 DNA reads TGTGCCAGCAGCCCCCCGAGGGCGCAAGGCTACACCTTC. Translating it yields CASSPPRAQGYTF.